Listed here are 2 T cell receptor beta chains from one sample, sequenced in a study of cytotoxic CD8 clonotypes in ibrutinib-treated CLL. Data came from immunoSEQ multiplex PCR; TCRdb stores just in-frame clones and leaves some out. This table has just over 200,000 clones, 70% to 75% appearing once. The material was PBMCs, obtained after 12 months of ibrutinib treatment. Receptors originate from a human donor with chronic lymphocytic leukemia.

The rearrangement joins TRBV6-1 to TRBJ1-4; TRBD1 aligns across 7 bases. The CDR3 is 14 amino acids. CDR1 is MNHNS, CDR2 SASEGT, per germline. After removal of 11 bases from V and 3 bases from J, the junction contained 9 bases not matched to a gene. Written as DNA, the CDR3 is TGTGCCGGCCGACAGGGTCTAGCTAATGAAAAACTGTTTTTT. It translates to CAGRQGLANEKLFF.

V is TRBV6-6 and J is TRBJ1-1, with no clear D. CDR3 size: 14 residues. V lost 7 bases to trimming and J lost 4 bases, with 16 bases between them. The germline gives CDR1 MNHNY, CDR2 SVGAGI (reference sequence). The CDR3 bases are TGTGCCAGCACCTTAATTAGGGATGGCACTGAAGCTTTCTTT. It translates to CASTLIRDGTEAFF.